These 16 T cell receptor beta chains came from one sample sequenced in a study of T-cell memory formation after mild COVID-19. TCRdb processed the 5' RACE reads anew with MiXCR; each CDR3 protein has one entry. This sample carries approximately 65,000 distinct CDR3 sequences, about 9.4% of them seen once, and the ten largest clones take approximately 1.1%. The sequenced sample was PBMCs or a T cell subset sorted from them (not recorded which). Source of these receptors: a man younger than 35 who had mild COVID-19 (a few samples of this study predate the infection). Cell type and time point are not known.

This clonotype occurred many times. The chain combines TRBV20-1 with TRBJ2-1; 7 nucleotides agree with TRBD2. The CDR3 extends over 14 amino acids. V gave up 1 base and J gave up 5 bases; unmatched junction bases: 5. The germline V gene has CDR1 DFQATT and CDR2 SNEGSKA (reference sequence). CDR3 region: CSARVASGNNEQFF. The CDR3 nucleotides read TGCAGTGCTAGAGTGGCTAGCGGCAACAATGAGCAGTTCTTC.

The table lists this clonotype with a few counts. The chain uses TRBV7-9 and TRBJ1-1; D remains ambiguous. The CDR3 is made up of 13 amino acids. Between the trimmed V and J ends, which lost 3 bases and 4 bases, there was a span of 9 bases. Germline V gives CDR1 SEHNR, CDR2 FQNEAQ (reference sequence). The CDR3 DNA reads TGTGCCAGCAGCTTTTCCGCCCGCACTGAAGCTTTCTTT. Translating gives CASSFSARTEAFF.

This clonotype has more than one count but fewer than ten. The V and J genes are TRBV6-5 and TRBJ1-3; no clear D gene. The V and J ends lost 5 bases and 0 bases respectively, with 11 bases between them. The CDR3 runs 15 residues. CDR1 is MNHEY, CDR2 SVGAGI, per germline. This CDR3 is CASSPGRTSGNTIYF. The CDR3, as DNA: TGTGCCAGCAGTCCCGGGCGTACCTCTGGAAACACCATATATTTT.

This clonotype was seen ten or more times. This rearrangement joins TRBV7-9 to TRBJ2-7; weak D call: TRBD1 (6 bases). The CDR3 is 13 amino acids. From germline, CDR1 is SEHNR and CDR2 FQNEAQ (reference sequence). Trimming pared 6 bases from V and 1 base from J, leaving 10 bases between. In DNA, the CDR3 is TGTGCCAGCAGTCGACAGGTTTCCTACGAGCAGTACTTC. Protein: CASSRQVSYEQYF.

A few counts support this clonotype. The V gene is TRBV7-9, the J gene TRBJ2-3, with 13 positions matching TRBD2. CDR3 length: 19 residues. Germline values: CDR1 SEHNR, CDR2 FQNEAQ (reference sequence). V shed 8 bases and J 4 bases; nucleotides not matched to a gene: 18. Written as DNA, the CDR3 is TGTGCCAGCGCCCTCTCGGTACTAGCGGGGGGGCTACCCCCAGATACGCAGTATTTT. Translating gives CASALSVLAGGLPPDTQYF.

A few counts support this clonotype. The chain has TRBV7-3 and TRBJ2-7, with 8 nucleotides matching TRBD2. The length of the CDR3 is 15 residues. The V gene's germline CDR1 is SGHTA and CDR2 FQGTGA. V lost 9 bases to trimming and J lost 3 bases; unmatched junction nucleotides: 13. CDR3 in amino acids: CARCPRRRGDYEQYV. The CDR3, as DNA: TGTGCCAGATGCCCCCGGAGGCGGGGGGACTACGAGCAGTACGTC.

The table lists this clonotype with many counts. The rearrangement links TRBV5-4 to TRBJ2-1, with unresolved D. Trimming removed 5 bases at V and 0 bases at J, with 12 bases between. Germline lookup yields CDR1 SGHNT and CDR2 YYREEE (reference sequence). The CDR3 has 15 residues. The CDR3 DNA reads TGTGCCAGCAGTGTCTCATCGAGCTCCTACAATGAGCAGTTCTTC. Translating gives CASSVSSSSYNEQFF.

The chain couples TRBV6-6 to TRBJ2-1; D perhaps matches TRBD2 (5 bases). V lost 3 bases, J lost 6 bases, and 15 bases lay in between. The CDR3 covers 15 residues. Germline-derived CDR1 and CDR2 are MNHNY and SVGAGI (reference sequence). The CDR3 protein is CASSYRGRRINEQFF. The CDR3 nucleotides read TGTGCCAGCAGTTATAGAGGCAGGAGGATCAATGAGCAGTTCTTC.

This clonotype was observed at least ten times. The chain has TRBV29-1 and TRBJ1-5; perhaps TRBD1 as D (6 bases). Germline values: CDR1 SQVTM, CDR2 ANQGSEA. The CDR3 spans 12 residues. The germline V and J ends were trimmed by 7 bases and 5 bases, with 12 bases remaining between them. The CDR3 loop reads CSAQEGDQPQHF. CDR3 in DNA: TGCAGCGCACAGGAGGGGGATCAGCCCCAGCATTTT.

V and J are TRBV28 and TRBJ2-3; 10 nucleotides align to TRBD1. Germline V gives CDR1 MDHEN, CDR2 SYDVKM. This CDR3 has 14 amino acids. The J segment lost 9 bases and the V segment lost 9 bases, leaving 12 bases of the junction unmatched. The CDR3 here is CASQGDRGLWTQYF. DNA for the CDR3: TGTGCCAGTCAAGGTGACAGGGGGCTGTGGACGCAGTATTTT. Based on the CDR3 plus reference TRBV28 and TRBJ2-3, the full variable domain is DVKVTQSSRYLVKRTGEKVFLECVQDMDHENMFWYRQDPGLGLRLIYFSYDVKMKEKGDIPEGYSVSREKKERFSLILESASTNQTSMYLCASQGDRGLWTQYFGPGTRLTVL.

The rearrangement links TRBV7-3 to TRBJ1-2; 9 nucleotides align to TRBD1. CDR3 length equals 14 residues. J lost 6 bases, V lost 5 bases, and 7 bases had no gene match. Germline V gene lookup returns CDR1 SGHTA and CDR2 FQGTGA. The CDR3 DNA reads as TGTGCCAGCAGCCGAGACAGGGGGATGGATGGCTACACCTTC. Protein sequence: CASSRDRGMDGYTF.

The gene calls are TRBV7-8 and TRBJ1-6; D is undetermined. V was trimmed by 3 bases and J by 5 bases, leaving 8 bases between them. The CDR3 sequence is 14 residues long. Per the germline V gene, CDR1 is SGHVS and CDR2 is FQNEAQ. CDR3 region: CASSFMGNNSPLHF. In DNA, the CDR3 is TGTGCCAGCAGCTTTATGGGGAATAATTCACCCCTCCACTTT.

This rearrangement joins TRBV6-5 to TRBJ2-2; tentatively, D is TRBD1 or TRBD2 (7 bases each). The CDR3 is made up of 15 amino acids. The germline gives CDR1 MNHEY, CDR2 SVGAGI. Trimming removed 7 bases from V and 5 bases from J, with 17 bases in between. This CDR3 reads CASTDRVGRTGELFF. The CDR3, as DNA: TGTGCCAGCACCGACAGGGTCGGGAGGACCGGGGAGCTGTTTTTT.

This clonotype was picked up many times. The chain uses TRBV9 and TRBJ2-3; no definite D call. The CDR3 is 12 residues long. The ends were cut back, 4 bases at V and 7 bases at J, with 10 bases in the middle. The germline gives CDR1 SGDLS, CDR2 YYNGEE. CDR3: CASSTTPYTQYF. The CDR3 nucleotides are TGTGCCAGCAGCACCACCCCTTATACGCAGTATTTT.

This rearrangement joins TRBV20-1 to TRBJ2-7; TRBD1 matches at 9 bases. After removal of 6 bases from V and 2 bases from J, the junction contained 5 bases not matched to a gene. Germline V gives CDR1 DFQATT, CDR2 SNEGSKA (reference sequence). The CDR3 has 13 residues. CDR3 nucleotide sequence: TGCAGTGCAAGGACAGGGGCTGCCTACGAGCAGTACGTC. The encoded protein is CSARTGAAYEQYV.

This sequence joins TRBV7-9 and TRBJ2-6, with TRBD1 as a possible D gene (5 bases). Trimming shortened V by 2 bases and J by 3 bases, and 17 bases separated the two germline ends. Germline CDR1 is SEHNR and CDR2 is FQNEAQ (reference sequence). The CDR3 length is 18 residues. The CDR3 DNA reads as TGTGCCAGCAGCTTAAGGGCAGGCAGGGTGAGTGGGGCCAACGTCCTGACTTTC. Translation: CASSLRAGRVSGANVLTF. The full variable domain, in which reference TRBV7-9 and TRBJ2-6 provide the parts outside the CDR3, is DTGVSQNPRHKITKRGQNVTFRCDPISEHNRLYWYRQTLGQGPEFLTYFQNEAQLEKSRLLSDRFSAERPKGSFSTLEIQRTEQGDSAMYLCASSLRAGRVSGANVLTFGAGSRLTVL.